This T cell receptor (beta chain) was captured in a study of blood T cell repertoires in COVID-19. Turning to the study itself: PBMCs, B-cell-depleted T cells, or T cells provided the cDNA or gDNA that made up the material.

Allocation to cohorts depended on clinical history reported by the participants. The CDR3 runs to 15 residues. The ends lost 3 bases at V and 4 bases at J; junction bases unmatched: 8. The germline gives CDR1 LGHDT, CDR2 YNNKEL (reference sequence). Repertoires were generated with immunoSEQ multiplex PCR, while TCRdb's copy carries only in-frame clones and drops some. This table has around 150,000 clones, under 90% appearing once. Sequencing was performed on PBMCs or T cells enriched from blood (not recorded which). This chain links TRBV3-1 (or the pseudogene TRBV3-2) with TRBJ1-2, with 7 bases fitting TRBD1. This TCR came from a man aged 45-60 years who had recovered from COVID-19. In DNA, the CDR3 is TGTGCCAGCAGCCAGGTAGACAGGGCTCCCTATGGCTACACCTTC. Its translation: CASSQVDRAPYGYTF.